These T cell receptor beta chains were read from a single sample in a study of identical twins. TCRdb re-called the 5' RACE reads with MiXCR, one entry per CDR3 protein. The sample contains 300,000 to 400,000 distinct CDR3 sequences, roughly 9% of which appear only once. The sequenced sample was naive T cells sorted from blood. The receptor set was obtained from a woman aged 45-65 years in good health. The CDR3 runs from the conserved cysteine through the conserved F or W. Fields, in order: D gene, clone size, V gene, J gene, CDR3 DNA, CDR3 protein. The D gene is left open where the match is weak. Clone size is not always given. Where it is, it says once, few, many or a class for expanded clones.

.	many	TRBV25-1	TRBJ2-6	TGTGCCAGCAGTGCGGGGGATGTGTCTGGGGCCAACGTCCTGACTTTC	CASSAGDVSGANVLTF
.	many	TRBV11-2	TRBJ2-3	TGTGCCAGCAGCTTACAAATTCGAACGGACTTTACCCCGTTCACAGATACGCAGTATTTT	CASSLQIRTDFTPFTDTQYF
TRBD2	many	TRBV25-1	TRBJ2-1	TGTGCAGCCGGGACTAGCGGGGGTGGGGGTGAGTTCTTC	CAAGTSGGGGEFF
TRBD2	few	TRBV20-1	TRBJ2-3	TGCAGTGCTAGGCTAGCGGGAGGTTCACACACAGATACGCAGTATTTT	CSARLAGGSHTDTQYF
TRBD1	.	TRBV20-1	TRBJ2-2	TGCAGTGCGAGGACAGGGGGAAGCGGGGAGCTGTTTTTT	CSARTGGSGELFF
TRBD2	many	TRBV29-1	TRBJ2-1	TGCAGCGGAAACAAGGGACTAGCGGGGAATGAGCAGTTCTTC	CSGNKGLAGNEQFF
.	.	TRBV5-1	TRBJ2-1	TGCGCCAGCAGAAGGAACGGGGGCGCCTACAATGAGCAGTTCTTC	CASRRNGGAYNEQFF
TRBD1	few	TRBV5-4	TRBJ2-2	TGTGCCAGCAGCCCGCAGGGGGTAGACACCGGGGAGCTGTTTTTT	CASSPQGVDTGELFF
TRBD1	few	TRBV20-1	TRBJ2-1	TGCAGTGCTCCCACAGGGGGTAGATCCTACAATGAGCAGTTCTTC	CSAPTGGRSYNEQFF
.	many	TRBV12-3/TRBV12-4	TRBJ2-1	TGTGCCAGCGGGGGGGGCCCCTTAAACAATGAGCAGTTCTTC	CASGGGPLNNEQFF
.	.	TRBV5-5	TRBJ2-2	TGTGCCAGCACCGGACGGGGGAAAGGGAATGTGTACGGGGAGCTGTTTTTT	CASTGRGKGNVYGELFF
.	.	TRBV12-3/TRBV12-4	TRBJ1-4	TGTGCCAGCAGAGGACAGTTTAATGAAAAACTGTTTTTT	CASRGQFNEKLFF
.	.	TRBV11-3	TRBJ2-1	TGTGCCAGCACCACAAGAGGGGGAGGGTACAATGAGCAGTTCTTC	CASTTRGGGYNEQFF
.	.	TRBV3-1	TRBJ2-6	TGTGCCAGCCAGGCTGGTGGGGCCAACGTCCTGACTTTC	CASQAGGANVLTF
.	few	TRBV11-2	TRBJ1-2	TGTGCCAGCAGCTCGGGACATACTAACTATGGCTACACCTTC	CASSSGHTNYGYTF
TRBD2	.	TRBV6-6	TRBJ2-5	TGTGCCAGCCGCCGGGGTAGCGGGCAAGAGACCCAGTACTTC	CASRRGSGQETQYF
.	few	TRBV10-2	TRBJ1-2	TGCGCCAGCAGTGACGGGCAGTTCCTTTATGGCTACACCTTC	CASSDGQFLYGYTF
TRBD1	few	TRBV6-6	TRBJ1-2	TGTGCCAGCAGTCGACAGGGGTCCACCGGGGCACGAGGCTACACCTTC	CASSRQGSTGARGYTF
.	few	TRBV11-2	TRBJ1-1	TGTGCCAGCAGCTTAGGGGCAGGCGACACTGAAGCTTTCTTT	CASSLGAGDTEAFF
TRBD2	.	TRBV5-1	TRBJ2-5	TGCGCCAGCAGCCAACCTCTGCGGGGGACAGAGACCCAGTACTTC	CASSQPLRGTETQYF
.	.	TRBV6-6	TRBJ2-7	TGTGCCAGCAGTTATTTAACAGACGAGCAGTACTTC	CASSYLTDEQYF
.	.	TRBV27	TRBJ1-4	TGTGCCAGCAGTCCACGGTCCGGAACTAATGAAAAACTGTTTTTT	CASSPRSGTNEKLFF
TRBD2	few	TRBV15	TRBJ2-5	TGTGCCACCAGCAGTCGCGGGACTAGCTGGGCGGAGACCCAGTACTTC	CATSSRGTSWAETQYF
TRBD2	.	TRBV27	TRBJ2-1	TGTGCCAGCAGTCCTGGGACTAGCGGGAGGCCCGGCTACAATGAGCAGTTCTTC	CASSPGTSGRPGYNEQFF
TRBD2	few	TRBV19	TRBJ2-1	TGTGCCAGTAGTATACTAGGGACTAGCGGGAGCTCCTACAATGAGCAGTTCTTC	CASSILGTSGSSYNEQFF
TRBD1	few	TRBV12-3/TRBV12-4	TRBJ2-5	TGTGCCAGCAGTGACTACAGGGGATCACAAGAGACCCAGTACTTC	CASSDYRGSQETQYF
.	many	TRBV6-5	TRBJ2-7	TGTGCCAGCAGTTACACCCTGCTCTCCGAGCAGTACTTC	CASSYTLLSEQYF
TRBD2	many	TRBV11-2	TRBJ2-7	TGTGCCAGCAGCTCTACTAGCGGGAGGGCTTACGAGCAGTACTTC	CASSSTSGRAYEQYF
TRBD1	.	TRBV14	TRBJ1-1	TGTGCCAGCAGCCTCAGGACAGGCGCTATGAACACTGAAGCTTTCTTT	CASSLRTGAMNTEAFF
TRBD2	once	TRBV14	TRBJ2-1	TGTGCCAGCAGCCAAGAGTGCGGACTAGCGGGAGGGGACTACAATGAGCAGTTCTTC	CASSQECGLAGGDYNEQFF
TRBD2	few	TRBV24-1	TRBJ2-1	TGTGCCACGACGGCGGGAGACTATGAGCAGTTCTTC	CATTAGDYEQFF
TRBD1	few	TRBV12-3/TRBV12-4	TRBJ1-5	TGTGCCAGCAGCCCGAACAGGGGCTTCAATCAGCCCCAGCATTTT	CASSPNRGFNQPQHF